There are a few counts of the clone carrying this TCR beta chain. The antigen remains undetermined. Every donor had blood drawn once into heparin, roughly 100 mL on average. CDR1 and CDR2 from the germline V gene are MGHDK and SYGVNS. Trimming cost V 4 bases and J 0 bases, with 10 bases left between them. This CDR3 has 15 residues. This entry belongs to a study of beta chain features in type 1 diabetes. On the study more broadly: In all, some 100,000,000 sorted cells from all samples were analyzed.

As every portion of the isolated RNA was reverse transcribed, the sequencing read expressed TCRB transcripts. Each sample of naive, central memory or regulatory T cells had, on average, about 3.6 million reads. Here immunoSEQ multiplex PCR was the method, and the copy in TCRdb shows in-frame clones only, minus some. This sample has approximately 170,000 clones, with around 7.8% found just once. Findings of the study overall: Sampled from patients, naive, central memory and Treg TCRB repertoires appeared more similar than those sampled from healthy donors. Type 1 diabetes patients showed a moderate but significant shortening of TCRB CDR3s in all four CD4+ subsets.

The V and J genes are TRBV25-1 and TRBJ1-3; D remains unclear. The source material was central memory CD4+ T cells from blood. The TCR comes from a woman aged 40-49 years with type 1 diabetes. CDR3 DNA: TGTGCCAGCAGTGGAGTTGGGCGCTCTGGAAACACCATATATTTT. It specifies CASSGVGRSGNTIYF.